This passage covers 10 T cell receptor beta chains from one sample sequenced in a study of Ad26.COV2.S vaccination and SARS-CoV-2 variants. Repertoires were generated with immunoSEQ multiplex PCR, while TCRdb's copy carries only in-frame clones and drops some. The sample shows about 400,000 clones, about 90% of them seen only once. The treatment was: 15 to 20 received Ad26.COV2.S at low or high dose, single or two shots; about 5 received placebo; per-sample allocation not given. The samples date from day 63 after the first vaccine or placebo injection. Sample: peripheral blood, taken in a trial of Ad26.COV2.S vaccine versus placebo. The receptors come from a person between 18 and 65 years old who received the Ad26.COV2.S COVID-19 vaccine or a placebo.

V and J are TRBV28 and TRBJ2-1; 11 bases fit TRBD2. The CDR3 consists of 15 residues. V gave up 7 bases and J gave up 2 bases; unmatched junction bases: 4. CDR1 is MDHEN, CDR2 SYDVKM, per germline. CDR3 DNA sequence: TGTGCCAGCATTGCTAGCGGGGGGCCCTACAATGAGCAGTTCTTC. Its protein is CASIASGGPYNEQFF.

This CDR3 is CASSPGGPNEQYF. CDR3 DNA sequence: TGTGCCAGTAGTCCAGGGGGCCCCAACGAGCAGTACTTC. This sequence joins TRBV19 and TRBJ2-7, with 8 bases fitting TRBD1. V shed 5 bases and J 5 bases; nucleotides not matched to a gene: 5. Germline CDR1 LNHDA, CDR2 SQIVND (reference sequence). The CDR3 has 13 residues.

The CDR3 DNA reads as TGTGCCTGGACCCGAGGGGGGTACGAGCAGTACTTC. Translating gives CAWTRGGYEQYF. The V gene is TRBV30, the J gene TRBJ2-7, with D perhaps being TRBD1 or TRBD2 (6 bases each). Trimming took off 4 bases at V and 4 bases at J, with 11 bases between the two ends. This CDR3 is 12 amino acids long. CDR1 and CDR2 (germline): GTSNPN, SVGIG (reference sequence).

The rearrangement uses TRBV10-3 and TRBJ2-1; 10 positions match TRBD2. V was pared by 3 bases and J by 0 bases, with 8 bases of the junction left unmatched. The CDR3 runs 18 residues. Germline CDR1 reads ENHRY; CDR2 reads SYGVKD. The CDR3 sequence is CAISERTSGDSSYNEQFF. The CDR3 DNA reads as TGTGCCATCAGTGAACGGACTAGCGGTGACAGCTCCTACAATGAGCAGTTCTTC.

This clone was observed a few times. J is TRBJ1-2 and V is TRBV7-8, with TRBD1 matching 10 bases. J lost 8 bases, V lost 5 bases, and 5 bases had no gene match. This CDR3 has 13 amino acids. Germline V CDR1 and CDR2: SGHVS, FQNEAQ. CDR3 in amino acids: CASSRGQGFGYTF. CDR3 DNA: TGTGCCAGCAGCCGGGGACAGGGGTTCGGCTACACCTTC.

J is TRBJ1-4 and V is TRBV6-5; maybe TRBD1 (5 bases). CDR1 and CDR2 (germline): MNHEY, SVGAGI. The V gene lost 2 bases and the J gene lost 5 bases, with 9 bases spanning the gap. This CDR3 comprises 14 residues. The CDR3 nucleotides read TGTGCCAGCAGTTACGGGGGAAACAATGAAAAACTGTTTTTT. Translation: CASSYGGNNEKLFF.

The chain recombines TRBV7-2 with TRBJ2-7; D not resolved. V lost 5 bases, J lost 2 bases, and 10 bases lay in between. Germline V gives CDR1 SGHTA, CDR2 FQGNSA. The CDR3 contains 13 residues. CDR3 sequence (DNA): TGTGCCAGCAGCCCCGGGTTTCCCTACGAGCAGTACTTC. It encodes CASSPGFPYEQYF.

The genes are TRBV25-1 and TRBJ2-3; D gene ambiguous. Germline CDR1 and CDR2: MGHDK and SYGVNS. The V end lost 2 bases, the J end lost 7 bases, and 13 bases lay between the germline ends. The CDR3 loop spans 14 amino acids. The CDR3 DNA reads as TGTGCCAGCAGTGAAACCTTCTTCGAAAATACGCAGTATTTT. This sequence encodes CASSETFFENTQYF.

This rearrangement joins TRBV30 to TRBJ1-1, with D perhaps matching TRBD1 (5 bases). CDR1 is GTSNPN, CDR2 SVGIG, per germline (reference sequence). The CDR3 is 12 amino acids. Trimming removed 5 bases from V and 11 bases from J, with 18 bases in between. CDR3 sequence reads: CAWADQGLVAFF. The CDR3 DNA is TGTGCCTGGGCGGATCAGGGCCTAGTGGCTTTCTTT.

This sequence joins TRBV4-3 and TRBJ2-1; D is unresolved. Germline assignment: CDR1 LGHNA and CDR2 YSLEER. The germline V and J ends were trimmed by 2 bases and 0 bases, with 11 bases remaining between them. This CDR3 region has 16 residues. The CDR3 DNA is TGCGCCAGCAGCCAACTGTTTCTGGGCTCCTACAATGAGCAGTTCTTC. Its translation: CASSQLFLGSYNEQFF.